These T cell receptor beta chains were read from a single sample in a study of T-cell memory formation after mild COVID-19. Each CDR3 protein gets one entry after TCRdb re-called the 5' RACE reads with MiXCR. The sample has 290,000 or so distinct CDR3 sequences; roughly a fifth are singletons. What was sequenced was PBMCs or a T cell subset sorted from them (not recorded which). These receptors were taken from a young man who had mild COVID-19 (a few samples of this study predate the infection). Cell type and time point are not known. CDR3s include the opening cysteine and the closing phenylalanine or tryptophan. Fields, in order: D gene, clone size, J gene, V gene, CDR3 DNA, CDR3 protein. D genes are given only for firm matches. For some rows the clone size is stated as once, few or many, or as a class when expanded; others skip it.

NA few TRBJ1-1 TRBV12-3/TRBV12-4 TGTGCCAGCAGCCGGCAGAGGAACACTGAAGCTTTCTTT CASSRQRNTEAFF
TRBD2 few TRBJ2-5 TRBV9 TGTGCCAGCAGCGTAGAAGGGTCGGGGGGGCCCCGCGAGACCCAGTACTTC CASSVEGSGGPRETQYF
TRBD1 NA TRBJ2-7 TRBV6-5 TGTGCCAGCACTCGTTGGGGGGGGACAGGGTACTACGAGCAGTACTTC CASTRWGGTGYYEQYF
NA few TRBJ1-2 TRBV7-2 TGTGCCAGCAGCCTCTCCAGGGCGAACTATGGCTACACCTTC CASSLSRANYGYTF
NA NA TRBJ1-2 TRBV12-3/TRBV12-4 TGTGCCAGCAGTCCGCATTCAGGGTCCGTTGGCTACACCTTC CASSPHSGSVGYTF
NA NA TRBJ1-3 TRBV7-2 TGTGCCAGCAGCGGATGGGACACCATATATTTT CASSGWDTIYF
NA NA TRBJ1-1 TRBV29-1 TGCAGCGCCGACGGGGAAGGGTCTGAAGCTTTCTTT CSADGEGSEAFF
NA NA TRBJ2-1 TRBV5-1 TGCGCCAGCAGCTTGATCCGGTCGGACGATGAGCAGTTCTTC CASSLIRSDDEQFF
NA NA TRBJ2-2 TRBV5-1 TGCGCCAGCAGCCCTGACCCCTCCACACCCGGGGAGCTGTTTTTT CASSPDPSTPGELFF
NA NA TRBJ2-3 TRBV6-2/TRBV6-3 TGTGCCAGCGGGGGGGCGGACGGTACAGATACGAGTTTGTATTTT CASGGADGTDTSLYF
NA few TRBJ1-5 TRBV20-1 TGCAGTGCTGGGCCGACAGGCAAAGGGGGGCCCCAGCATTTT CSAGPTGKGGPQHF
NA NA TRBJ1-4 TRBV20-1 TGCAGTGCTAGAGCAGCGATTAATGAAAAACTGTTTTTT CSARAAINEKLFF
TRBD2 few TRBJ2-3 TRBV11-3 TGTGCCAGCAGCTTTAGCGGGGGCGTTGAGCAGTATTTT CASSFSGGVEQYF
TRBD1 few TRBJ1-2 TRBV5-1 TGCGCCAGCAGCCGAGGACAGGGAGACAACGGCTACACCTTC CASSRGQGDNGYTF
TRBD1 NA TRBJ1-4 TRBV29-1 TGCAGCGTTGAAGATTATAGGACAGGGGGTAATGAAAAACTGTTTTTT CSVEDYRTGGNEKLFF
TRBD1 NA TRBJ2-1 TRBV11-3 TGTGCCAGCAGCTCCCGACAGGGGGAAAATGAGCAGTTCTTC CASSSRQGENEQFF
TRBD2 NA TRBJ2-7 TRBV5-6 TGTGCCAGCAGCTTGGGGGTAGCGGGGGACTACGAGCAGTACTTC CASSLGVAGDYEQYF
NA NA TRBJ1-1 TRBV30 TGTGCCTGGCTCGAGGCAGGCGAAGCTTTCTTT CAWLEAGEAFF
NA once TRBJ1-3 TRBV7-6 TGTGCCAGCAGCACCGGGGGAGTAACCTCTGGAAACACCATATATTTT CASSTGGVTSGNTIYF
NA NA TRBJ2-3 TRBV7-9 TGTGCCAGCAGCTTGCCAGGGAGCACAGATACGCAGTATTTT CASSLPGSTDTQYF
NA NA TRBJ2-3 TRBV5-1 TGCGCCAGCAGCTCTACCATGGGGAGCACAGATACGCAGTATTTT CASSSTMGSTDTQYF
NA few TRBJ1-2 TRBV27 TGTGCCAGCAGTCCCAATTCTGACCCTCTCAATGGCTACACCTTC CASSPNSDPLNGYTF
NA few TRBJ2-5 TRBV7-9 TGTGCCAGCAGCTCCCGACTTGGTAGGGGGGAGACCCAGTACTTC CASSSRLGRGETQYF